These 27 T cell receptor beta chains share one sample of origin, sequenced in a study of T cell changes during pregnancy in multiple sclerosis (dated by TCRdb to the late 2010s). Libraries came from the immunoSEQ multiplex PCR assay. TCRdb mirrors the immuneACCESS table, restricted to in-frame sequences. Some clones are absent from its copies; in checked studies, under half trace to an unresolved V gene, and the reason for the others is unknown. The sample table contains 25,000 to 40,000 clones; only one count was recorded for approximately 90% of them. More than 6% of the sample rests with the top ten. The sample in question was CD8+ T cells from peripheral blood mononuclear cells, obtained before pregnancy. Receptor source: a female donor with multiple sclerosis, enrolled in a pregnancy study.

The chain employs TRBV27 and TRBJ2-6; D remains unclear. This CDR3 is 14 amino acids long. CDR1 MNHEY and CDR2 SMNVEV come from the germline V gene (reference sequence). V lost 3 bases to trimming and J lost 1 base, with 4 bases between them. In DNA form, the CDR3 reads TGTGCCAGCAGTTTTAGATCTGGGGCCAACGTCCTGACTTTC. Translating gives CASSFRSGANVLTF. Using reference TRBV27 and TRBJ2-6 for the parts outside the CDR3, the full variable domain is EAQVTQNPRYLITVTGKKLTVTCSQNMNHEYMSWYRQDPGLGLRQIYYSMNVEVTDKGDVPEGYKVSRKEKRNFPLILESPSPNQTSLYFCASSFRSGANVLTFGAGSRLTVL.

The V and J genes are TRBV7-9 and TRBJ1-2; weak D call: TRBD1 (6 bases). V was trimmed by 5 bases and J by 7 bases, leaving 17 bases between them. CDR3 size: 14 residues. Germline assignment: CDR1 SEHNR and CDR2 FQNEAQ (reference sequence). The CDR3 DNA follows: TGTGCCAGCAGCCCCACTTTACAGGGTTCTGGCTACACCTTC. Translating it yields CASSPTLQGSGYTF.

CDR3 residues: CASSGIQRTGRENTEAFF. As DNA, the CDR3 is TGTGCCAGCAGTGGCATTCAGAGGACAGGGAGGGAAAACACTGAAGCTTTCTTT. This sequence joins TRBV28 and TRBJ1-1; 8 bases map to TRBD1. Per the germline V gene, CDR1 is MDHEN and CDR2 is SYDVKM. This CDR3 has 18 residues. Trimming took 5 bases from V and 2 from J; bases not matched to a gene: 16.

CDR3 nucleotides: TGTGCCACCAGCACCAGGCGGGGGGCTTCTAACTATGGCTACACCTTC. It encodes CATSTRRGASNYGYTF. V is TRBV15 and J is TRBJ1-2, with D perhaps TRBD1 (6 bases). CDR3 size: 16 residues. The V and J ends lost 4 bases and 0 bases respectively, with 15 bases between them. Per germline, CDR1 LNHNV and CDR2 YYDKDF (reference sequence).

The chain is built from TRBV10-3 and TRBJ2-5; 13 nucleotides match TRBD2. The V and J ends lost 6 bases and 1 base, in that order; junction bases with no gene match: 8. Germline values: CDR1 ENHRY, CDR2 SYGVKD. The CDR3 runs to 17 residues. CDR3 sequence reads: CAISKPGLAGTQETQYF. The CDR3 coding sequence is TGTGCCATCAGCAAACCGGGACTAGCGGGAACCCAAGAGACCCAGTACTTC.

The J gene is TRBJ2-7, the V gene TRBV27; 11 nucleotides line up with TRBD1. The V and J ends lost 7 bases and 4 bases, in that order; junction bases with no gene match: 9. CDR1 is MNHEY, CDR2 SMNVEV, per germline (reference sequence). The CDR3 is made up of 15 amino acids. The CDR3: CASTKGGQGGYEQYF. The DNA of the CDR3 is TGTGCCAGCACTAAAGGGGGACAGGGGGGGTACGAGCAGTACTTC.

The chain joins TRBV6-5 to TRBJ2-7, with D possibly matching TRBD1 (6 bases). In germline, CDR1 is MNHEY, CDR2 SVGAGI. CDR3 length equals 14 residues. V lost 6 bases and J lost 3, with 15 bases in between. The CDR3 reads CASRRNDRFYEQYF. In DNA form, the CDR3 reads TGTGCCAGCAGGAGAAACGACAGGTTCTACGAGCAGTACTTC.

The rearrangement joins TRBV7-3 to TRBJ2-5, with D tentatively TRBD2 (6 bases). The CDR3 covers 15 residues. Germline V gene data show CDR1 as SGHTA and CDR2 as FQGTGA. V lost 5 bases, J lost 1 base, and 14 bases lay in between. CDR3 DNA: TGTGCCAGCAGCCCCTCTAGCGCCCCCCAAGAGACCCAGTACTTC. Its translation: CASSPSSAPQETQYF.

This clone was found once. The chain employs TRBV6-6 and TRBJ1-5; tentative D call: TRBD1 (5 bases). The CDR3 consists of 14 residues. V was trimmed by 2 bases and J by 5 bases, leaving 10 bases between them. Germline values: CDR1 MNHNY, CDR2 SVGAGI (reference sequence). Written as DNA, the CDR3 is TGTGCCAGCAGTTACGCAGGGTTGGATCAGCCCCAGCATTTT. Translating it yields CASSYAGLDQPQHF.

The chain recombines TRBV5-1 with TRBJ1-4; 8 nucleotides match TRBD1. The CDR3 length is 14 residues. J was trimmed by 6 bases and V by 3 bases; bases with no gene match: 4. Germline CDR1 SGHRS, CDR2 YFSETQ. CDR3 loop: CASSSGTGDEKLFF. The CDR3 nucleotides are TGCGCCAGCAGCTCGGGGACAGGAGATGAAAAACTGTTTTTT.

The chain couples TRBV5-5 to TRBJ2-7, with D perhaps matching TRBD2 (6 bases). This CDR3 spans 13 amino acids. The germline V gene has CDR1 SGHKS and CDR2 YYEKEE (reference sequence). The V end lost 4 bases, the J end lost 4 bases, and 12 bases lay between the germline ends. The chain's CDR3 is CASSRQSGYEQYF. CDR3 in DNA: TGTGCCAGCAGCCGACAGAGCGGGTACGAGCAGTACTTC.

This chain connects TRBV2 to TRBJ1-5; 8 bases are shared with TRBD1. J gave up 2 bases and V 6 bases, and 9 bases lay outside the gene matches. Germline V gene sequence: CDR1 SNHLY, CDR2 FYNNEI. CDR3 length: 16 amino acids. The CDR3 DNA reads as TGTGCCAGCAGCGTTGACAGGGGTGAGGGCAATCAGCCCCAGCATTTT. It translates to CASSVDRGEGNQPQHF.

The gene calls are TRBV6-4 and TRBJ2-1; the match to TRBD2 covers 13 bases. Germline V CDR1 and CDR2: MRHNA, SNTAGT. The CDR3 extends over 15 amino acids. With V trimmed by 2 bases and J by 5 bases, 0 bases remained unmatched. The CDR3 DNA sequence: TGTGCCAGCAGTGACGGGACTAGCGGGGACAATGAGCAGTTCTTC. Its protein product is CASSDGTSGDNEQFF.

The gene calls are TRBV27 and TRBJ2-7, with 8 bases lining up with TRBD1. The CDR3 spans 14 residues. Germline V CDR1 and CDR2: MNHEY, SMNVEV (reference sequence). Losses at the gene ends were 5 bases for V and 3 bases for J; bases not matched to a gene: 6. For the CDR3, the DNA is TGTGCCAGCAGTCCCGACAGGGGATTCTACGAGCAGTACTTC. Translation: CASSPDRGFYEQYF.

This clone occurred once. The chain couples TRBV5-6 to TRBJ1-2; a possible D gene is TRBD1 (5 bases). There are 16 residues in the CDR3. Trimming pared 1 base from V and 4 bases from J, leaving 17 bases between. Germline V CDR1 and CDR2: SGHDT, YYEEEE. CDR3 nucleotides: TGTGCCAGCAGCTTGCTACAAGGGGAATTCGGCTATGGCTACACCTTC. As protein: CASSLLQGEFGYGYTF.

The chain has TRBV6-6 and TRBJ2-1, with 8 bases lining up with TRBD1. Germline V lookup: CDR1 MNHNY, CDR2 SVGAGI (reference sequence). The CDR3 contains 14 residues. V was pared by 6 bases and J by 8 bases, with 9 bases of the junction left unmatched. CDR3: CASRTPDRVHEQFF. CDR3 bases: TGTGCCAGCAGAACGCCGGACAGGGTGCATGAGCAGTTCTTC.

V usage is TRBV2 and J usage is TRBJ2-1; 9 nucleotides align to TRBD2. This CDR3 region has 13 residues. V was clipped by 2 bases and J by 15 bases; unmatched bases: 8. Germline V gene data show CDR1 as SNHLY and CDR2 as FYNNEI. CDR3 protein: CASSEIAGTSLFF. The CDR3 DNA follows: TGTGCCAGCAGTGAAATCGCCGGGACTAGCCTGTTCTTC. The variable domain in full, completed from reference TRBV2 and TRBJ2-1, reads EPEVTQTPSHQVTQMGQEVILRCVPISNHLYFYWYRQILGQKVEFLVSFYNNEISEKSEIFDDQFSVERPDGSNFTLKIRSTKLEDSAMYFCASSEIAGTSLFFGPGTRLTVL.

V usage is TRBV7-2 and J usage is TRBJ1-2; perhaps TRBD1 as D (6 bases). This CDR3 has 14 amino acids. Trimming shortened V by 0 bases and J by 6 bases, and 11 bases separated the two germline ends. CDR1 is SGHTA and CDR2 is FQGNSA in the germline V gene. CDR3 loop: CASSLAAGGDGYTF. The CDR3 bases are TGTGCCAGCAGCTTAGCTGCGGGGGGCGATGGCTACACCTTC. Full variable domain (missing parts from reference TRBV7-2 and TRBJ1-2): GAGVSQSPSNKVTEKGKDVELRCDPISGHTALYWYRQSLGQGLEFLIYFQGNSAPDKSGLPSDRFSAERTGGSVSTLTIQRTQQEDSAVYLCASSLAAGGDGYTFGSGTRLTVV.

V gene TRBV6-5 combines with J gene TRBJ2-2, with 8 bases fitting TRBD1. Germline V gene sequence: CDR1 MNHEY, CDR2 SVGAGI. The CDR3 runs to 15 residues. Trimming took 5 bases from V and 5 from J; bases not matched to a gene: 7. CDR3: CASSPLDRVTGELFF. The CDR3 bases are TGTGCCAGCAGTCCCTTGGACAGGGTTACCGGGGAGCTGTTTTTT.

CDR3 in amino acids: CASSSQGAGELFF. CDR3 nucleotide sequence: TGTGCCAGCAGCTCCCAGGGTGCCGGGGAGCTGTTTTTT. This chain links TRBV9 with TRBJ2-2; D is possibly TRBD1 (5 bases). The CDR3 covers 13 residues. Trimming took 4 bases from V and 6 from J, leaving 10 bases between them. Germline values: CDR1 SGDLS, CDR2 YYNGEE.

By proportion, this clone is medium-sized (0.01 to 0.1%). The chain combines TRBV18 with TRBJ2-5; D is uncertain. This CDR3 comprises 15 residues. Looked up from germline, CDR1 is KGHSH and CDR2 is LQKENI. Trimming cost V 3 bases and J 2 bases, with 13 bases left between them. For the CDR3, the DNA is TGTGCCAGCTCACCCACCGTCGGAGAACAAGAGACCCAGTACTTC. It translates to CASSPTVGEQETQYF.

The chain couples TRBV14 to TRBJ2-7; 9 bases line up with TRBD2. Germline V lookup: CDR1 SGHDN, CDR2 FVKESK. This CDR3 is 17 amino acids long. The V segment lost 0 bases and the J segment 0 bases; nucleotides outside the gene matches: 6. The CDR3 sequence: CASSQDHVAGASYEQYF. The CDR3 DNA is TGTGCCAGCAGCCAAGATCATGTAGCGGGGGCCTCCTACGAGCAGTACTTC.

The V and J genes are TRBV7-9 and TRBJ2-7; weak D call: TRBD2 (6 bases). CDR1 and CDR2 from the germline V gene are SEHNR and FQNEAQ (reference sequence). CDR3 length equals 15 residues. V gave up 5 bases and J gave up 6 bases, with 20 bases separating them. The CDR3 spells CASSNLTGVVSEQYF. The CDR3 region has the DNA TGTGCCAGCAGCAATCTGACGGGAGTCGTATCCGAGCAGTACTTC. The whole variable domain, filled in from reference TRBV7-9 and TRBJ2-7, reads DTGVSQNPRHKITKRGQNVTFRCDPISEHNRLYWYRQTLGQGPEFLTYFQNEAQLEKSRLLSDRFSAERPKGSFSTLEIQRTEQGDSAMYLCASSNLTGVVSEQYFGPGTRLTVT.

The chain is built from TRBV9 and TRBJ2-7, with D possibly being TRBD1 (6 bases). The CDR3 is made up of 14 amino acids. Germline V CDR1 and CDR2: SGDLS, YYNGEE. Trimming left V 2 bases short and J 2 bases short, with 11 bases between. The CDR3 sequence is CASSVGDTAYEQYF. CDR3 in DNA: TGTGCCAGCAGCGTCGGGGACACAGCCTACGAGCAGTACTTC.

This chain connects TRBV6-5 to TRBJ2-1, with D maybe TRBD1 (6 bases). The CDR3 runs 16 residues. V was trimmed by 3 bases and J by 9 bases, leaving 21 bases between them. Germline-derived CDR1 and CDR2 are MNHEY and SVGAGI. The CDR3 sequence is CASSYSRGSGESEQFF. The CDR3 DNA follows: TGTGCCAGCAGTTATAGCAGGGGTTCCGGAGAAAGTGAGCAGTTCTTC.

This clone was seen a few times. J is TRBJ1-2 and V is TRBV6-1; TRBD1 matches at 9 bases. There are 14 residues in the CDR3. The ends lost 5 bases at V and 4 bases at J; junction bases unmatched: 5. Germline V gene sequence: CDR1 MNHNS, CDR2 SASEGT. The CDR3 is CASSTGQGGYGYTF. In nucleotides, the CDR3 is TGTGCCAGCAGTACGGGACAGGGAGGCTATGGCTACACCTTC.

The rearrangement uses TRBV6-5 and TRBJ2-7; D is ambiguous. The CDR3 loop spans 11 amino acids. Germline values: CDR1 MNHEY, CDR2 SVGAGI. The germline V and J ends were trimmed by 5 bases and 7 bases, with 9 bases remaining between them. The CDR3 reads CASSAYGEQYF. The DNA for the CDR3 is TGTGCCAGCAGTGCATACGGGGAGCAGTACTTC.